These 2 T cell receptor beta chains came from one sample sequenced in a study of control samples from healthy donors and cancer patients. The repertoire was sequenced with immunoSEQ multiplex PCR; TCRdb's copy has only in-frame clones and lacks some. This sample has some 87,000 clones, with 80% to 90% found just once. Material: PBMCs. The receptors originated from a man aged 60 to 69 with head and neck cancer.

The CDR3 coding sequence is TGTGCCAGCAACCGGGACAGGAATAGCAATCAGCCCCAGCATTTT. This encodes CASNRDRNSNQPQHF. The chain links TRBV2 to TRBJ1-5; 8 bases agree with TRBD1. Trimming at V came to 7 bases and at J to 0 bases, leaving 5 bases not matched to a gene. Germline assignment: CDR1 SNHLY and CDR2 FYNNEI. The CDR3 has 15 residues.

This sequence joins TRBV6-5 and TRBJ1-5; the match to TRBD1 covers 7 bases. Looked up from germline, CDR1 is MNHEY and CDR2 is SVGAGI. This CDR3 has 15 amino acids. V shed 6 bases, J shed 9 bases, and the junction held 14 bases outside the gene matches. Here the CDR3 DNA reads TGTGCCAGCAGAGTTTGGAGACAGGGACTCGGGCCCCAGCATTTT. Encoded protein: CASRVWRQGLGPQHF.